A single sample gave rise to the 26 T cell receptor beta chains below, sequenced in a study of blood T cell repertoires in COVID-19. Assay used: immunoSEQ multiplex PCR; TCRdb lists only in-frame clones, some missing. The table lists about 330,000 clones, 87% of them singletons, with around 6% in the top ten. The sequencing sample was made of PBMCs or T cells enriched from blood (not recorded which). The origin of the receptors is a woman in her 30s who had recovered from COVID-19.

This clone was counted only a few times. The rearrangement uses TRBV19 and TRBJ2-4; TRBD1 is a possible D gene (5 bases). V was cut by 1 base and J by 4 bases, with 8 bases left in between. The CDR3 spans 14 residues. Germline-derived CDR1 and CDR2 are LNHDA and SQIVND (reference sequence). Here the CDR3 DNA reads TGTGCCAGTAGTATAGGGCAGGGTAAAAACATTCAGTACTTC. This sequence encodes CASSIGQGKNIQYF.

The chain employs TRBV7-9 and TRBJ2-5, with 9 positions matching TRBD2. This CDR3 region has 15 residues. Germline V lookup: CDR1 SEHNR, CDR2 FQNEAQ (reference sequence). The junction had 5 bases not matched to a gene; V was cut back by 1 base and J by 5 bases. The CDR3 protein is CASSLDGGLAETQYF. The CDR3 DNA reads TGTGCCAGCAGCTTAGATGGGGGACTAGCCGAGACCCAGTACTTC. Drawing the rest from reference TRBV7-9 and TRBJ2-5, the complete variable domain is DTGVSQNPRHKITKRGQNVTFRCDPISEHNRLYWYRQTLGQGPEFLTYFQNEAQLEKSRLLSDRFSAERPKGSFSTLEIQRTEQGDSAMYLCASSLDGGLAETQYFGPGTRLLVL.

The chain couples TRBV27 to TRBJ1-1; 12 nucleotides align to TRBD1. CDR3 size: 17 residues. Germline V gives CDR1 MNHEY, CDR2 SMNVEV (reference sequence). V trimming: 5 bases; J trimming: 1 base; junction bases outside the gene matches: 8. CDR3 coding DNA: TGTGCCAGCAGTCGACGGGACAGGGGGCGTGGGAACACTGAAGCTTTCTTT. It is translated as CASSRRDRGRGNTEAFF.

V usage is TRBV19 and J usage is TRBJ2-7, with D possibly TRBD2 on 5 matching bases. This CDR3 contains 16 residues. Germline V gives CDR1 LNHDA, CDR2 SQIVND (reference sequence). The V end lost 5 bases, the J end lost 2 bases, and 19 bases lay between the germline ends. The CDR3 coding sequence is TGTGCCAGTAGTTCCACCAGGCGGGCTCCCCCCTACGAGCAGTACTTC. It yields the protein CASSSTRRAPPYEQYF.

The chain links TRBV19 to TRBJ2-1; 8 bases fit TRBD2. Trimming removed 1 base from V and 7 bases from J; junction bases left unmatched: 3. This CDR3 is 14 amino acids long. CDR1 is LNHDA and CDR2 is SQIVND in the germline V gene (reference sequence). The CDR3, as DNA: TGTGCCAGTAGTATAGCGGGGGGGCTTAATGAGCAGTTCTTC. Amino acids: CASSIAGGLNEQFF.

The CDR3 loop reads CSVAGTGENTEAFF. CDR3 in DNA: TGCAGCGTTGCCGGGACAGGGGAAAACACTGAAGCTTTCTTT. J is TRBJ1-1 and V is TRBV29-1; 10 nucleotides align to TRBD1. J gave up 2 bases and V 4 bases, and 4 bases lay outside the gene matches. This CDR3 is built from 14 residues. Germline V gene sequence: CDR1 SQVTM, CDR2 ANQGSEA.

This chain uses TRBV3-1 (or the pseudogene TRBV3-2) with TRBJ1-1; tentative D call: TRBD1 (5 bases). CDR3 length: 18 residues. Germline V gene sequence: CDR1 LGHDT, CDR2 YNNKEL (reference sequence). V lost 4 bases to trimming and J lost 3 bases, with 24 bases between them. The CDR3 loop reads CASSPRSGAYRAHTEAFF. In DNA form, the CDR3 reads TGTGCCAGCAGCCCCAGGTCTGGGGCGTACCGGGCCCACACTGAAGCTTTCTTT.

This clone has only one observation. The chain has TRBV7-2 and TRBJ1-1; D might be TRBD1 (5 bases). Germline V gene data show CDR1 as SGHTA and CDR2 as FQGNSA. V was cut by 5 bases and J by 5 bases, with 9 bases left in between. CDR3 length: 12 residues. CDR3 sequence reads: CASSPRTTEAFF. Here the CDR3 DNA reads TGTGCCAGCAGCCCGAGGACAACTGAAGCTTTCTTT.

This rearrangement joins TRBV7-9 to TRBJ2-3, with a weak D call TRBD2 (6 bases). The V and J ends lost 5 bases and 5 bases respectively, with 11 bases between them. Germline CDR1 reads SEHNR; CDR2 reads FQNEAQ (reference sequence). The CDR3 extends over 13 amino acids. The CDR3 nucleotides read TGTGCCAGCAGCCGGGCGGGATTAGATACGCAGTATTTT. The encoded protein is CASSRAGLDTQYF.

The chain uses TRBV15 and TRBJ1-2, with D perhaps matching TRBD1 (5 bases). Germline V gene lookup returns CDR1 LNHNV and CDR2 YYDKDF (reference sequence). The CDR3 is 14 residues long. V was pared by 1 base and J by 6 bases, with 12 bases between. As DNA, the CDR3 is TGTGCCACCAGCAGAGGGGGCCAAAATAATGGCTACACCTTC. The encoded protein is CATSRGGQNNGYTF. The whole variable domain, filled in from reference TRBV15 and TRBJ1-2, reads DAMVIQNPRYQVTQFGKPVTLSCSQTLNHNVMYWYQQKSSQAPKLLFHYYDKDFNNEADTPDNFQSRRPNTSFCFLDIRSPGLGDTAMYLCATSRGGQNNGYTFGSGTRLTVV.

The CDR3 loop is CASSGGTGDYGYTF. The CDR3 nucleotides read TGCGCCAGCAGTGGGGGGACAGGGGATTATGGCTACACCTTC. The chain uses TRBV10-2 and TRBJ1-2; 10 bases align to TRBD1. The V segment lost 4 bases and the J segment 5 bases; nucleotides outside the gene matches: 4. Looked up from germline, CDR1 is WSHSY and CDR2 is SAAADI. This CDR3 contains 14 residues.

The chain carries TRBV19 and TRBJ1-1; tentative D call: TRBD1 (6 bases). Trimming cost V 7 bases and J 1 base, with 19 bases left between them. Germline assignment: CDR1 LNHDA and CDR2 SQIVND (reference sequence). This CDR3 has 16 residues. The DNA for the CDR3 is TGTGCCAGTAACCCATTGGGGGGGCGGCCGAACACTGAAGCTTTCTTT. As protein: CASNPLGGRPNTEAFF.

The chain uses TRBV30 and TRBJ2-7; 8 nucleotides match TRBD2. Trimming took 1 base from V and 0 from J; bases not matched to a gene: 8. This CDR3 comprises 16 residues. Per the germline V gene, CDR1 is GTSNPN and CDR2 is SVGIG (reference sequence). CDR3 in amino acids: CAWSGFERGSSYEQYF. CDR3 nucleotide sequence: TGTGCCTGGAGTGGTTTCGAGCGGGGGAGCTCCTACGAGCAGTACTTC.

The chain combines TRBV6-5 with TRBJ2-7, with TRBD1 matching 10 bases. The CDR3 contains 15 residues. V lost 2 bases and J lost 6; bases outside the gene matches: 7. Germline CDR1 reads MNHEY; CDR2 reads SVGAGI. The CDR3 DNA is TGTGCCAGCAGTTACACACCGGGACAGGGGTTCGAGCAGTACTTC. Its protein product is CASSYTPGQGFEQYF.

The chain is built from TRBV5-1 and TRBJ1-1; possible D gene TRBD1, 5 bases. There are 12 residues in the CDR3. Per germline, CDR1 SGHRS and CDR2 YFSETQ. Trimming shortened V by 6 bases and J by 7 bases, and 13 bases separated the two germline ends. CDR3 region: CASIGRRGEAFF. The CDR3 DNA is TGCGCCAGCATTGGAAGAAGGGGTGAAGCTTTCTTT. The entire variable domain, with the rest obtained from reference TRBV5-1 and TRBJ1-1, is as follows: KAGVTQTPRYLIKTRGQQVTLSCSPISGHRSVSWYQQTPGQGLQFLFEYFSETQRNKGNFPGRFSGRQFSNSRSEMNVSTLELGDSALYLCASIGRRGEAFFGQGTRLTVV.

The V and J genes are TRBV30 and TRBJ1-1; D perhaps matches TRBD1 (5 bases). Deletions cut 4 bases from V and 4 bases from J, with 13 bases between. Germline V gene data show CDR1 as GTSNPN and CDR2 as SVGIG (reference sequence). The CDR3 length is 13 residues. CDR3 residues: CAWKPHGGTEAFF. DNA of the CDR3: TGTGCCTGGAAACCCCACGGGGGCACTGAAGCTTTCTTT.

The chain carries TRBV7-9 and TRBJ2-7; D not resolved. Trimming left V 1 base short and J 7 bases short, with 5 bases between. CDR1 and CDR2 (germline): SEHNR, FQNEAQ (reference sequence). The CDR3 is 11 residues long. The CDR3 sequence is CASSLVREQYF. The DNA of the CDR3 is TGTGCCAGCAGCTTAGTCCGGGAGCAGTACTTC.

This clone was found once. This chain uses TRBV13 with TRBJ2-1; D ambiguous. CDR3 size: 14 residues. The germline V gene has CDR1 PRHDT and CDR2 FYEKMQ (reference sequence). V was trimmed by 8 bases and J by 0 bases, leaving 11 bases between them. For the CDR3, the DNA is TGTGCCAGCCGAAAGGAGAGCTCCTACAATGAGCAGTTCTTC. This gives the protein CASRKESSYNEQFF.

This clone was counted a few times. The rearrangement links TRBV19 to TRBJ1-1; TRBD1 is a possible D gene (6 bases). The CDR3 consists of 14 residues. Germline V gene data show CDR1 as LNHDA and CDR2 as SQIVND (reference sequence). Trimming removed 7 bases from V and 1 base from J, with 13 bases in between. CDR3 sequence: CASKRGRGNTEAFF. The CDR3 DNA reads as TGTGCCAGTAAGAGAGGCAGGGGGAACACTGAAGCTTTCTTT.

This rearrangement joins TRBV6-5 to TRBJ1-6; a possible D gene is TRBD1 (5 bases). Germline CDR1 is MNHEY and CDR2 is SVGAGI. The ends were cut back, 7 bases at V and 7 bases at J, with 11 bases in the middle. The CDR3 is 13 residues long. The CDR3: CASTAGPNSPLHF. CDR3 in DNA: TGTGCCAGCACGGCAGGGCCCAATTCACCCCTCCACTTT.

V usage is TRBV12-3 or TRBV12-4 and J usage is TRBJ2-7, with D possibly matching TRBD1 (5 bases). V shed 1 base and J shed 2 bases, with 6 bases lying between them. The CDR3 has 13 amino acids. CDR3 amino acids: CASSLGQTYEQYF. The DNA for the CDR3 is TGTGCCAGCAGTTTAGGACAGACCTACGAGCAGTACTTC.

This clone was observed once. This chain connects TRBV5-5 to TRBJ2-7; D call uncertain. Germline V gene sequence: CDR1 SGHKS, CDR2 YYEKEE (reference sequence). This CDR3 contains 16 residues. The ends were cut back, 0 bases at V and 2 bases at J, with 15 bases in the middle. CDR3 residues: CASSLDPGTFPYEQYF. The CDR3, as DNA: TGTGCCAGCAGCTTGGACCCAGGCACGTTTCCCTACGAGCAGTACTTC.

This chain joins TRBV9 and TRBJ1-1; 7 bases fit TRBD1. With 4 bases clipped from V and 5 bases from J, the junction kept 14 bases outside the gene matches. Germline loops: CDR1 SGDLS, CDR2 YYNGEE. The CDR3 is made up of 16 amino acids. The CDR3 sequence: CASSQGGHLVLTEAFF. The CDR3 region has the DNA TGTGCCAGCAGCCAGGGGGGACACCTGGTCCTTACTGAAGCTTTCTTT.

The J gene is TRBJ1-4, the V gene TRBV30; D remains unclear. This CDR3 is built from 15 residues. The V and J ends lost 0 bases and 5 bases respectively, with 13 bases between them. Germline CDR1 and CDR2: GTSNPN and SVGIG (reference sequence). This CDR3 reads CAWSVGSAGNEKLFF. CDR3 DNA sequence: TGTGCCTGGAGTGTAGGGTCTGCGGGAAATGAAAAACTGTTTTTT.

This clone appeared a single time. The J gene is TRBJ2-5, the V gene TRBV18, with 8 bases identical to TRBD2. The CDR3 consists of 14 residues. The ends lost 2 bases at V and 5 bases at J; junction bases unmatched: 4. Germline V gene data show CDR1 as KGHSH and CDR2 as LQKENI. The CDR3 protein is CASSPTERGETQYF. CDR3 sequence (DNA): TGTGCCAGCTCACCAACCGAGCGGGGGGAGACCCAGTACTTC.

The V and J genes are TRBV6-5 and TRBJ1-2; TRBD1 might be the D (6 bases). The CDR3 length is 13 residues. Germline V gene data show CDR1 as MNHEY and CDR2 as SVGAGI. V lost 6 bases and J 6 bases, leaving 14 bases between the germline ends. The DNA of the CDR3 is TGTGCCAGCAGGGATCTGAAGGGGGATGGCTACACCTTC. Amino acid sequence: CASRDLKGDGYTF.